These 26 T cell receptor beta chains came from one sample sequenced in a study of a mutant IDH1 vaccine in newly diagnosed glioma. No antigens are known for them. Noted time point: week 47, end of study. Doses comprised 300 ug of mutant IDH1 20-mer peptide each, plus topical imiquimod. Repertoires were generated with immunoSEQ multiplex PCR, while TCRdb's copy carries only in-frame clones and drops some. The sample has some 60,000 clones, 83% seen once. Here the sequenced sample was PBMCs, taken from a glioma patient whose treatment included an IDH1 peptide vaccine. The receptors were sampled from a man in his thirties or forties with glioma.

This clone was picked up one time. This chain joins TRBV30 and TRBJ2-2, with a tentative D call TRBD1 (6 bases). CDR3 length equals 14 residues. The germline CDR1 and CDR2 sequences are GTSNPN and SVGIG (reference sequence). V was clipped by 0 bases and J by 2 bases, with 7 bases between them. The CDR3 spells CAWSVQGNTGELFF. The CDR3 DNA follows: TGTGCCTGGAGTGTACAGGGAAACACCGGGGAGCTGTTTTTT.

This chain's CDR3 is CASVGTSGGKQYF. CDR3 coding DNA: TGTGCTAGTGTTGGGACTAGCGGGGGTAAGCAGTACTTC. The genes are TRBV12-5 and TRBJ2-7; 14 bases map to TRBD2. The CDR3 covers 13 residues. Losses at the gene ends were 7 bases for V and 8 bases for J; bases not matched to a gene: 4. Germline V gene data show CDR1 as LGHNT and CDR2 as FRNRAP. Combining the CDR3 with reference TRBV12-5 and TRBJ2-7 gives the whole variable domain DARVTQTPRHKVTEMGQEVTMRCQPILGHNTVFWYRQTMMQGLELLAYFRNRAPLDDSGMPKDRFSAEMPDATLATLKIQPSEPRDSAVYFCASVGTSGGKQYFGPGTRLTVT.

This clone came up a few times. The chain carries TRBV28 and TRBJ1-5, with 8 bases lining up with TRBD1. V shed 4 bases, J shed 2 bases, and the junction held 4 bases outside the gene matches. CDR3 length equals 15 residues. The germline CDR1 and CDR2 sequences are MDHEN and SYDVKM. The CDR3, as DNA: TGTGCCAGCAGTTCGACAGGGGCGCGCAATCAGCCCCAGCATTTT. It translates to CASSSTGARNQPQHF.

The rearrangement uses TRBV7-2 and TRBJ1-2; a possible D gene is TRBD1 (6 bases). The V end lost 10 bases, the J end lost 4 bases, and 19 bases lay between the germline ends. Per germline, CDR1 SGHTA and CDR2 FQGNSA. The length of the CDR3 is 14 residues. The CDR3 region has the DNA TGTGCCAACTCAAGGGGGGGGCCAGCCTATGGCTACACCTTC. Translated: CANSRGGPAYGYTF.

The chain recombines TRBV6-1 with TRBJ2-5; D is unclear. Germline CDR1 is MNHNS and CDR2 is SASEGT. The CDR3 spans 14 residues. Trimming shortened V by 6 bases and J by 2 bases, and 13 bases separated the two germline ends. The CDR3: CASRTRWQQETQYF. The CDR3 coding sequence is TGTGCCAGCAGGACCCGGTGGCAGCAAGAGACCCAGTACTTC.

This clone was seen just once. The V call is TRBV5-1, the J call TRBJ2-2; no clear D gene. Deletions cut 5 bases from V and 6 bases from J, with 14 bases between. This CDR3 is built from 14 residues. Germline values: CDR1 SGHRS, CDR2 YFSETQ. Here the CDR3 reads CASSPREVAGELFF. The CDR3, as DNA: TGCGCCAGCAGTCCGCGAGAGGTTGCCGGGGAGCTGTTTTTT.

The chain links TRBV6-6 to TRBJ2-2; D assignment may be TRBD1 or TRBD2 (6 bases each). Trimming removed 6 bases at V and 4 bases at J, with 18 bases between. Per germline, CDR1 MNHNY and CDR2 SVGAGI (reference sequence). The CDR3 contains 16 residues. The CDR3 loop reads CASRGGGQGSTGELFF. CDR3 nucleotides: TGTGCCAGCAGAGGAGGGGGGCAGGGGAGCACCGGGGAGCTGTTTTTT.

The chain recombines TRBV4-1 with TRBJ2-3; 7 bases are shared with TRBD1. Trimming removed 2 bases from V and 1 base from J; junction bases left unmatched: 12. Per germline, CDR1 MGHRA and CDR2 YSYEKL. CDR3 length: 18 residues. Written as DNA, the CDR3 is TGCGCCAGCAGCCAACCTCTGGGGGCAGGGGGTCGCACAGATACGCAGTATTTT. Amino acid sequence: CASSQPLGAGGRTDTQYF.

This sequence joins TRBV19 and TRBJ1-1; no reliable D call. With 7 bases removed from V and 5 bases from J, the gap between germline ends came to 20 bases. This CDR3 spans 15 amino acids. Germline loops: CDR1 LNHDA, CDR2 SQIVND (reference sequence). CDR3 region: CASKGLTLMETEAFF. For the CDR3, the DNA is TGTGCCAGTAAGGGCCTAACCCTCATGGAGACTGAAGCTTTCTTT.

The V gene is TRBV1, the J gene TRBJ2-6; TRBD2, as called in the table, went unchecked against the DNA. TRBV1 is classified as a pseudogene. There are 17 residues in the CDR3. CDR3 amino acids: CTSSRGCLCTRANVLTF. In DNA, the CDR3 is TGCACCAGCAGTAGAGGCTGTTTGTGCACAAGGGCCAACGTCCTGACTTTC.

This clone was recorded only once. The chain carries TRBV19 and TRBJ2-7, with D possibly TRBD2 on 7 matching bases. Germline lookup yields CDR1 LNHDA and CDR2 SQIVND (reference sequence). The CDR3 consists of 12 residues. V lost 5 bases to trimming and J lost 10 bases, with 15 bases between them. The CDR3 reads CASSGQGRDQYF. The CDR3 nucleotides read TGTGCCAGTAGTGGGCAGGGGAGGGATCAGTACTTC. Using reference TRBV19 and TRBJ2-7 for the parts outside the CDR3, the full variable domain is DGGITQSPKYLFRKEGQNVTLSCEQNLNHDAMYWYRQDPGQGLRLIYYSQIVNDFQKGDIAEGYSVSREKKESFPLTVTSAQKNPTAFYLCASSGQGRDQYFGPGTRLTVT.

The V call is TRBV28, the J call TRBJ2-2, with 10 nucleotides matching TRBD1. The CDR3 has 14 residues. With V trimmed by 6 bases and J by 4 bases, 2 bases remained unmatched. The germline CDR1 and CDR2 sequences are MDHEN and SYDVKM. This CDR3 is CASRRDRGTGELFF. CDR3 DNA sequence: TGTGCCAGCAGGCGGGACAGGGGCACCGGGGAGCTGTTTTTT.

Only one count was recorded for this clone. V gene TRBV27 combines with J gene TRBJ2-4; D is ambiguous. The CDR3 totals 17 residues. Germline CDR1 and CDR2: MNHEY and SMNVEV (reference sequence). The germline V and J ends were trimmed by 4 bases and 2 bases, with 18 bases remaining between them. The CDR3 here is CASSSSWQLESKNIQYF. As DNA, the CDR3 is TGTGCCAGCAGTTCAAGTTGGCAGTTGGAGTCCAAAAACATTCAGTACTTC.

The genes are TRBV11-1 and TRBJ1-3, with a tentative D call TRBD1 (5 bases). The CDR3 has 16 residues. V shed 5 bases and J shed 1 base, with 15 bases lying between them. CDR1 SGHAT and CDR2 FQDESV come from the germline V gene (reference sequence). The CDR3 spells CASSPRRGRSGNTIYF. The CDR3 DNA is TGTGCCAGCAGCCCGAGGAGGGGACGGTCTGGAAACACCATATATTTT.

The chain couples TRBV7-9 to TRBJ2-3, with 7 nucleotides matching TRBD1. J lost 5 bases, V lost 3 bases, and 14 bases had no gene match. Per germline, CDR1 SEHNR and CDR2 FQNEAQ (reference sequence). This CDR3 comprises 17 residues. CDR3 protein: CASSFRVPGQILDTQYF. CDR3 DNA: TGTGCCAGCAGCTTCAGGGTGCCGGGACAGATTTTAGATACGCAGTATTTT.

The chain couples TRBV7-2 to TRBJ2-2; D gene uncertain. CDR3 length: 12 residues. V was clipped by 7 bases and J by 6 bases, with 9 bases between them. Germline V gene lookup returns CDR1 SGHTA and CDR2 FQGNSA. CDR3: CASTNGAGELFF. DNA of the CDR3: TGTGCCAGCACCAATGGGGCCGGGGAGCTGTTTTTT.

Here the CDR3 reads CASSPLRNYGYTF. The CDR3 DNA reads as TGTGCCAGCAGCCCCCTACGTAACTATGGCTACACCTTC. This rearrangement joins TRBV9 to TRBJ1-2; no clear D gene. The CDR3 covers 13 residues. Germline CDR1 reads SGDLS; CDR2 reads YYNGEE. Trimming shortened V by 4 bases and J by 1 base, and 8 bases separated the two germline ends.

J is TRBJ1-4 and V is TRBV13; TRBD1 might be the D (5 bases). Trimming pared 6 bases from V and 3 bases from J, leaving 14 bases between. The V gene's germline CDR1 is PRHDT and CDR2 FYEKMQ (reference sequence). CDR3 size: 15 residues. The CDR3 spells CASSNGWGSNEKLFF. CDR3 nucleotides: TGTGCCAGCAGTAACGGGTGGGGGTCTAATGAAAAACTGTTTTTT. Combining the CDR3 with reference TRBV13 and TRBJ1-4 gives the whole variable domain AAGVIQSPRHLIKEKRETATLKCYPIPRHDTVYWYQQGPGQDPQFLISFYEKMQSDKGSIPDRFSAQQFSDYHSELNMSSLELGDSALYFCASSNGWGSNEKLFFGSGTQLSVL.

V gene TRBV4-2 combines with J gene TRBJ1-2; unclear D gene. The germline gives CDR1 LGHNA, CDR2 YNFKEQ. Trimming cost V 0 bases and J 6 bases, with 11 bases left between them. The CDR3 covers 14 residues. This CDR3 is CASSQDAGFDGYTF. The CDR3 DNA sequence: TGTGCCAGCAGCCAAGACGCGGGGTTTGATGGCTACACCTTC.

The chain couples TRBV5-5 to TRBJ2-1; 9 nucleotides match TRBD1. Trimming cost V 4 bases and J 7 bases; bases outside gene matches: 9. CDR1 is SGHKS, CDR2 YYEKEE, per germline (reference sequence). This CDR3 has 15 amino acids. CDR3 sequence: CASSRPGTGKNEQFF. In DNA, the CDR3 is TGTGCCAGCAGCCGACCCGGGACAGGGAAGAATGAGCAGTTCTTC.

This clone was seen just once. The CDR3 reads CASSTSGGTGMNTEAFF. The DNA of the CDR3 is TGTGCCAGCAGTACTAGTGGGGGAACAGGCATGAACACTGAAGCTTTCTTT. The gene calls are TRBV2 and TRBJ1-1, with D possibly matching TRBD1 (5 bases). This CDR3 has 17 residues. Germline CDR1 SNHLY, CDR2 FYNNEI. Trimming took off 5 bases at V and 0 bases at J, with 19 bases between the two ends.

The chain links TRBV30 to TRBJ2-7, with D unresolved. V was cut by 2 bases and J by 6 bases, with 11 bases left in between. The germline V gene has CDR1 GTSNPN and CDR2 SVGIG (reference sequence). CDR3 length: 12 amino acids. In DNA form, the CDR3 reads TGTGCCTGGAGTCCCGGATGGCGCGAGCAGTACTTC. Amino acid sequence: CAWSPGWREQYF.

The chain combines TRBV7-8 with TRBJ2-7; D not resolved. Germline V gene sequence: CDR1 SGHVS, CDR2 FQNEAQ. CDR3 size: 13 residues. Trimming stripped 0 bases from V and 6 bases from J, with 9 bases between. Here the CDR3 reads CASSLAWRGEQYF. DNA of the CDR3: TGTGCCAGCAGCTTAGCGTGGAGAGGCGAGCAGTACTTC.

The rearrangement links TRBV5-4 to TRBJ1-2, with D hard to call. The CDR3 spans 14 residues. CDR1 SGHNT and CDR2 YYREEE come from the germline V gene (reference sequence). Trimming pared 1 base from V and 2 bases from J, leaving 9 bases between. The CDR3 region has the DNA TGTGCCAGCAGCTTGACTTCTGGCAACTATGGCTACACCTTC. Its translation is CASSLTSGNYGYTF.

The chain uses TRBV5-8 and TRBJ2-7; 10 nucleotides match TRBD2. Germline V lookup: CDR1 SGHTS, CDR2 YDEGEE. With V trimmed by 4 bases and J by 1 base, 11 bases remained unmatched. The CDR3 extends over 17 amino acids. The CDR3 region has the DNA TGTGCCAGCAGCAGATTCAAGGGACTAGCGTCTTCCTACGAGCAGTACTTC. Translating it yields CASSRFKGLASSYEQYF.

The V gene is TRBV7-9, the J gene TRBJ1-5; D uncertain. The CDR3 covers 12 residues. Germline-derived CDR1 and CDR2 are SEHNR and FQNEAQ (reference sequence). Trimming pared 6 bases from V and 1 base from J, leaving 4 bases between. The CDR3 region is CASSWSNQPQHF. CDR3 coding DNA: TGTGCCAGCAGTTGGAGCAATCAGCCCCAGCATTTT.